One sample yielded the 9 T cell receptor beta chains listed below, sequenced in a study of blood T cell repertoires in COVID-19. TCRdb's copy holds only in-frame clones and misses some; the assay was immunoSEQ multiplex PCR. This sample has about half a million clones, with about 88% found just once. Sequencing input: PBMCs or T cells enriched from blood (not recorded which). These receptors all stem from a woman between 55 and 75 years old who had recovered from COVID-19.

In its sample, this clone was seen a few times. This chain uses TRBV3-1 (or the pseudogene TRBV3-2) with TRBJ1-2; D call uncertain. Trimming shortened V by 1 base and J by 7 bases, and 16 bases separated the two germline ends. The CDR3 is 15 residues long. The germline gives CDR1 LGHDT, CDR2 YNNKEL (reference sequence). In DNA form, the CDR3 reads TGTGCCAGCAGCCAAGGGAGTGTAGGCTCGGGTGGCTACACCTTC. This translates into CASSQGSVGSGGYTF.

This sequence joins TRBV4-1 and TRBJ1-5, with D hard to call. With 1 base removed from V and 1 base from J, the gap between germline ends came to 11 bases. The CDR3 is 16 residues long. Germline V CDR1 and CDR2: MGHRA, YSYEKL. The CDR3 is CASSQVVGRSNQPQHF. The DNA for the CDR3 is TGCGCCAGCAGCCAAGTTGTCGGGAGAAGCAATCAGCCCCAGCATTTT.

The rearrangement uses TRBV7-2 and TRBJ2-7, with 7 bases fitting TRBD2. This CDR3 is 16 amino acids long. V gave up 2 bases and J gave up 2 bases; unmatched junction bases: 9. Germline values: CDR1 SGHTA, CDR2 FQGNSA. DNA of the CDR3: TGTGCCAGCAGCTTAATCGGGGGGAGCCCAGCCTACGAGCAGTACGTC. As protein: CASSLIGGSPAYEQYV.

The chain uses TRBV3-1 (or the pseudogene TRBV3-2) and TRBJ1-1; D may be TRBD1 (6 bases). Per germline, CDR1 LGHDT and CDR2 YNNKEL (reference sequence). The CDR3 extends over 14 amino acids. Trimming stripped 7 bases from V and 1 base from J, with 13 bases between. The DNA for the CDR3 is TGTGCCAGCACTACAGGGTGGGCGAACACTGAAGCTTTCTTT. Translating gives CASTTGWANTEAFF.

This clone was observed a handful of times. The same CDR3 is also encoded by other DNA sequences in this sample. This rearrangement joins TRBV5-1 to TRBJ2-2; maybe TRBD1 (6 bases). This CDR3 spans 14 amino acids. V was clipped by 3 bases and J by 1 base, with 7 bases between them. The V gene's germline CDR1 is SGHRS and CDR2 YFSETQ. The CDR3 loop reads CASSSTGNTGELFF. CDR3 nucleotide sequence: TGCGCCAGCAGCTCGACAGGGAACACCGGGGAGCTGTTTTTT.

The genes are TRBV7-2 and TRBJ2-1; 8 bases line up with TRBD1. The CDR3 has 14 amino acids. CDR1 and CDR2 from the germline V gene are SGHTA and FQGNSA. J was trimmed by 4 bases and V by 5 bases; bases with no gene match: 4. The CDR3 DNA reads as TGTGCCAGCAGCGGACAGGGAGCATACAATGAGCAGTTCTTC. Protein: CASSGQGAYNEQFF.

The chain carries TRBV6-5 and TRBJ1-4; D is unclear. The CDR3 spans 14 residues. The V gene lost 4 bases and the J gene lost 5 bases, with 11 bases spanning the gap. Germline V gene lookup returns CDR1 MNHEY and CDR2 SVGAGI. The CDR3 loop reads CASSLTLTNEKLFF. The CDR3 DNA reads TGTGCCAGCAGTTTGACACTTACAAATGAAAAACTGTTTTTT.

The chain joins TRBV6-4 to TRBJ2-2; tentative D call: TRBD1 (6 bases). CDR1 and CDR2 (germline): MRHNA, SNTAGT. Trimming shortened V by 6 bases and J by 4 bases, and 12 bases separated the two germline ends. CDR3 length: 14 amino acids. The CDR3 loop reads CASSPGQTTGELFF. CDR3 DNA: TGTGCCAGCAGCCCCGGACAGACCACCGGGGAGCTGTTTTTT.

V usage is TRBV6-4 and J usage is TRBJ2-3, with 8 bases identical to TRBD2. The CDR3 spans 14 residues. The ends lost 5 bases at V and 8 bases at J; junction bases unmatched: 9. Germline CDR1 is MRHNA and CDR2 is SNTAGT. The CDR3 reads CASSQTSAQGTQYF. The CDR3 nucleotides are TGTGCCAGCAGTCAGACTAGCGCCCAGGGTACGCAGTATTTT.